Listed below are T cell receptor beta chains from one sample, sequenced in a study of T-cell reconstitution after alpha-beta-depleted transplantation in children. TCRdb reprocessed the PCR reads with MiXCR, giving one entry per CDR3 protein. The sample lists about 460,000 distinct CDR3 sequences; about an eighth were seen once. Sequences were derived from PBMCs from the stem cell graft donor, sampled from the stem cell graft. These receptors were collected from a human donor who donated a stem cell graft to a child with combined immunodeficiency. CDR3s include the opening cysteine and the closing phenylalanine or tryptophan. A D gene is named only where the DNA matches it firmly. Clone size, where shown, is once, few, many, or a class for clones that have expanded.

>TRBD1|TRBV6-1|TRBJ2-5|-
CASSGPGQTETQYF
TGTGCCAGCAGTGGCCCGGGACAGACGGAGACCCAGTACTTC
>-|TRBV7-9|TRBJ2-1|many
CASSFAYSSYNEQFF
TGTGCCAGCAGCTTCGCATACAGCTCCTACAATGAGCAGTTCTTC
>-|TRBV7-2|TRBJ1-6|-
CASSLAQGTSPLHF
TGTGCCAGCAGCTTAGCTCAGGGGACTTCACCCCTCCACTTT
>-|TRBV29-1|TRBJ2-5|many
CSVSTGHQETQYF
TGCAGCGTCAGCACTGGACACCAAGAGACCCAGTACTTC
>TRBD1|TRBV12-3/TRBV12-4|TRBJ1-1|many
CASSSPPGQGQAFF
TGTGCCAGCAGTTCCCCCCCTGGACAGGGTCAAGCTTTCTTT
>TRBD2|TRBV7-2|TRBJ2-3|-
CASSGPGLVLGTDTQYF
TGTGCCAGCAGCGGCCCGGGACTAGTGTTGGGCACAGATACGCAGTATTTT
>TRBD1|TRBV18|TRBJ2-7|few
CASSPGQGAIYEQYF
TGTGCCAGCTCACCCGGACAGGGGGCGATCTACGAGCAGTACTTC
>-|TRBV20-1|TRBJ2-3|many
CSAREGSGPGLKRYADTQYF
TGCAGTGCTAGAGAAGGGAGTGGCCCGGGCCTCAAAAGATACGCAGATACGCAGTATTTT
>-|TRBV12-5|TRBJ1-6|-
CASGPGTPGISYNSPLHF
TGTGCTAGTGGTCCCGGGACTCCTGGGATTTCCTATAATTCACCCCTCCACTTT
>-|TRBV12-3/TRBV12-4|TRBJ1-1|many
CASSFSPTLNTEAFF
TGTGCCAGCAGTTTCTCCCCGACATTGAACACTGAAGCTTTCTTT
>TRBD2|TRBV6-2/TRBV6-3|TRBJ2-3|-
CATGLAGSDTQYF
TGTGCCACGGGACTAGCGGGATCAGATACGCAGTATTTT